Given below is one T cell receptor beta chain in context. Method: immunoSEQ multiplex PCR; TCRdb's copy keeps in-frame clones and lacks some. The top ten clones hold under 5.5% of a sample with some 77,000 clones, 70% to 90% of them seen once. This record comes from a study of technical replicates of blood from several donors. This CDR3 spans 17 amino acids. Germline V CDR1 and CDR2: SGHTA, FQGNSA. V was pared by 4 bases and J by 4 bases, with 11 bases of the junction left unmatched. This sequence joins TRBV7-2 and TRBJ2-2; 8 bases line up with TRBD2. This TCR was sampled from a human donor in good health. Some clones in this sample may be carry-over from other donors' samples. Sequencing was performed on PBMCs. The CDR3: CASSSLLAETATGELFF. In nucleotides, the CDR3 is TGTGCCAGCAGCTCCCTACTAGCGGAGACTGCCACCGGGGAGCTGTTTTTT.